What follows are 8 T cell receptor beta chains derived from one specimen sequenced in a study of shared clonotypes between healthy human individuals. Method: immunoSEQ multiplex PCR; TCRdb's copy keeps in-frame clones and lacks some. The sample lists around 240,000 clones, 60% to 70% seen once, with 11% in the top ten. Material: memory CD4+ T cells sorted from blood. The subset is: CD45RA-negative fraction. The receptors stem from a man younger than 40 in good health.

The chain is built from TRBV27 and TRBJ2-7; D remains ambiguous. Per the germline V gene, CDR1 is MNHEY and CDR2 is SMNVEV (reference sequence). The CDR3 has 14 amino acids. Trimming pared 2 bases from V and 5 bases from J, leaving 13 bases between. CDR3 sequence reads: CASSLKAFAHEQYF. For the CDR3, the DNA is TGTGCCAGCAGTTTAAAAGCGTTCGCCCACGAGCAGTACTTC.

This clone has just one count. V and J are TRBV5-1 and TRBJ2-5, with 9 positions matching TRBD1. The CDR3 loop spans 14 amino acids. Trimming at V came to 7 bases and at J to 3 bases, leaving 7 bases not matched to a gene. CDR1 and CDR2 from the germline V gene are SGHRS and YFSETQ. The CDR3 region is CASSQGAGEETQYF. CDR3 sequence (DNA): TGCGCCAGCTCACAGGGGGCGGGCGAAGAGACCCAGTACTTC.

The CDR3 nucleotides read TGTGCCAGTAGTATATCCGGGGGACGGGAGTACGAGCAGTACTTC. It encodes CASSISGGREYEQYF. This chain uses TRBV19 with TRBJ2-7; D may be TRBD2 (6 bases). V was pared by 2 bases and J by 4 bases, with 15 bases between. The length of the CDR3 is 15 residues. Germline lookup yields CDR1 LNHDA and CDR2 SQIVND (reference sequence).

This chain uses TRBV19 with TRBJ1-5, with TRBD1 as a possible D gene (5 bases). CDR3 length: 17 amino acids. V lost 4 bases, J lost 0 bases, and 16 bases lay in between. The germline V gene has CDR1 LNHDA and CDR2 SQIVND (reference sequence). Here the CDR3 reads CASSTLVSGSSNQPQHF. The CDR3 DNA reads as TGTGCCAGTAGTACCCTCGTCTCAGGGAGTAGCAATCAGCCCCAGCATTTT.

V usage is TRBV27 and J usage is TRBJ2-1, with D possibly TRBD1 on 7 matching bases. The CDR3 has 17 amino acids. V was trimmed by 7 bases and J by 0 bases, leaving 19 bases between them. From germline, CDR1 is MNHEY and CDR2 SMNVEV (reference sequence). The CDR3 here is CASTPQGGLDSYNEQFF. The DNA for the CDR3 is TGTGCCAGCACCCCTCAGGGGGGTCTAGACTCCTACAATGAGCAGTTCTTC.

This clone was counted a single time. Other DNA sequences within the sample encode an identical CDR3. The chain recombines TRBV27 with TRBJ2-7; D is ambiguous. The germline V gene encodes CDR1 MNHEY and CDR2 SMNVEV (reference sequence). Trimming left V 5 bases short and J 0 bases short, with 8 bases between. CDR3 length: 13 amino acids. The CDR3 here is CASSRVGSYEQYF. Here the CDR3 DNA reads TGTGCCAGCAGTCGGGTGGGCTCCTACGAGCAGTACTTC.

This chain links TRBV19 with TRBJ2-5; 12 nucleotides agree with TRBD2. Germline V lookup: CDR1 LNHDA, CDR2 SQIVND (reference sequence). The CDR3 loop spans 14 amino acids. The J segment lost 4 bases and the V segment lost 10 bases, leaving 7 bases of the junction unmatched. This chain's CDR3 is CATTQGLAGETQYF. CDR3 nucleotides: TGTGCCACCACTCAGGGACTAGCGGGAGAGACCCAGTACTTC.

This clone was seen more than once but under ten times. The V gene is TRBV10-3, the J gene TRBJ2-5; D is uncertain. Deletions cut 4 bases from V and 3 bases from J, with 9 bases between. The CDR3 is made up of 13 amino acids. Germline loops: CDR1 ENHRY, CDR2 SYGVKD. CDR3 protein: CAISARIEETQYF. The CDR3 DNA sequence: TGTGCCATCAGTGCTAGGATCGAAGAGACCCAGTACTTC.